The 17 T cell receptor beta chains reported below all come from one sample, sequenced in a study of breast tumors, draining lymph nodes, adjacent tissues. One entry per CDR3 protein results from TCRdb running MiXCR on the multiplex PCR reads. In the table there are around 120,000 distinct CDR3 sequences, less than 20% of which are singletons. Samples came from axillary lymph nodes draining the breast cancer. The sequencing sample was made of axillary lymph node tissue. These receptors all come from a female donor with breast cancer. Some clones in this sample may be carry-over from other donors' samples.

This clonotype showed up many times. This chain links TRBV5-4 with TRBJ2-1; possibly TRBD2 for D (5 bases). Deletions cut 0 bases from V and 0 bases from J, with 13 bases between. Per germline, CDR1 SGHNT and CDR2 YYREEE (reference sequence). The CDR3 consists of 17 residues. The CDR3 bases are TGTGCCAGCAGCTTGGACGGCGGGCAGAGCTCCTACAATGAGCAGTTCTTC. Encoded protein: CASSLDGGQSSYNEQFF.

This clonotype has at least ten counts. The genes are TRBV20-1 and TRBJ1-2; TRBD1 agrees at 9 bases. The CDR3 extends over 14 amino acids. Germline assignment: CDR1 DFQATT and CDR2 SNEGSKA (reference sequence). V lost 6 bases to trimming and J lost 7 bases; unmatched junction nucleotides: 12. CDR3 nucleotides: TGCAGTGCCGCTTCCGGGACAGGGAATTTTGGCTACACCTTC. Translating it yields CSAASGTGNFGYTF.

This clonotype was seen many times. V and J are TRBV6-1 and TRBJ1-3, with 7 positions matching TRBD1. Germline CDR1 is MNHNS and CDR2 is SASEGT. The V segment lost 11 bases and the J segment 0 bases; nucleotides outside the gene matches: 13. This CDR3 comprises 16 residues. The CDR3 DNA is TGTGCCGGGCGTAGGGGGCACACCTTCTCTGGAAACACCATATATTTT. This sequence encodes CAGRRGHTFSGNTIYF.

This clonotype was recorded at least ten times. The CDR3 protein is CASSAQPPGRNEQFF. DNA for the CDR3: TGTGCCAGCAGCGCCCAGCCGCCTGGCCGCAATGAGCAGTTCTTC. The chain combines TRBV9 with TRBJ2-1, with D unresolved. The CDR3 is 15 residues long. Deletions cut 3 bases from V and 6 bases from J, with 16 bases between. The V gene's germline CDR1 is SGDLS and CDR2 YYNGEE.

At least ten counts were recorded for this clonotype. The rearrangement links TRBV5-1 to TRBJ1-6, with D maybe TRBD1 (5 bases). This CDR3 region has 14 residues. V was clipped by 4 bases and J by 6 bases, with 11 bases between them. Germline V lookup: CDR1 SGHRS, CDR2 YFSETQ. Written as DNA, the CDR3 is TGCGCCAGCAGCACCGGGACCTCTAATTCACCCCTCCACTTT. Translation gives CASSTGTSNSPLHF. The full variable domain, rest sourced from reference TRBV5-1 and TRBJ1-6, is KAGVTQTPRYLIKTRGQQVTLSCSPISGHRSVSWYQQTPGQGLQFLFEYFSETQRNKGNFPGRFSGRQFSNSRSEMNVSTLELGDSALYLCASSTGTSNSPLHFGNGTRLTVT.

This clonotype was detected many times. The chain joins TRBV5-8 to TRBJ2-5; tentative D call: TRBD1 (8 bases). The germline gives CDR1 SGHTS, CDR2 YDEGEE. The V and J ends lost 2 bases and 4 bases respectively, with 15 bases between them. This CDR3 has 15 amino acids. The CDR3 sequence is CASSFWTGRGETQYF. CDR3 DNA: TGTGCCAGCAGCTTTTGGACAGGGAGGGGAGAGACCCAGTACTTC.

This clonotype was found many times. The DNA for the CDR3 is TGTGCCAGCAGCTTAACAGGGATGAATCAGCCCCAGCATTTT. Its translation: CASSLTGMNQPQHF. The gene calls are TRBV7-2 and TRBJ1-5, with D perhaps matching TRBD1 (6 bases). Trimming removed 2 bases at V and 4 bases at J, with 9 bases between. CDR1 SGHTA and CDR2 FQGNSA come from the germline V gene. This CDR3 region has 14 residues.

The chain recombines TRBV20-1 with TRBJ2-5; D is unresolved. V shed 0 bases and J shed 0 bases, with 20 bases lying between them. Germline V gene sequence: CDR1 DFQATT, CDR2 SNEGSKA (reference sequence). The CDR3 runs 18 residues. The CDR3 loop is CSARDLLEGLGYQETQYF. The CDR3 DNA follows: TGCAGTGCTAGAGATCTACTCGAAGGTCTAGGCTACCAAGAGACCCAGTACTTC.

This clonotype was seen repeatedly, ten times or more. V gene TRBV15 combines with J gene TRBJ2-7; TRBD1 aligns across 8 bases. The CDR3 is 15 residues long. The germline V gene has CDR1 LNHNV and CDR2 YYDKDF (reference sequence). Trimming removed 1 base from V and 4 bases from J; junction bases left unmatched: 6. The CDR3: CATSRGGTGFYEQYF. Written as DNA, the CDR3 is TGTGCCACCAGCAGAGGGGGGACAGGTTTTTACGAGCAGTACTTC.

This clonotype appeared many times. The chain is built from TRBV20-1 and TRBJ2-5; D remains unclear. This CDR3 comprises 15 residues. Germline V gene data show CDR1 as DFQATT and CDR2 as SNEGSKA (reference sequence). The V end lost 0 bases, the J end lost 2 bases, and 13 bases lay between the germline ends. The CDR3 sequence: CSARDRAKTQETQYF. CDR3 DNA: TGCAGTGCTAGAGATCGGGCCAAAACACAAGAGACCCAGTACTTC.

There are many counts of this clonotype. The gene calls are TRBV14 and TRBJ2-7; 8 nucleotides align to TRBD2. Trimming removed 2 bases from V and 5 bases from J; junction bases left unmatched: 5. In germline, CDR1 is SGHDN, CDR2 FVKESK. This CDR3 spans 14 amino acids. CDR3 in amino acids: CASSQNSGKDEQYF. Here the CDR3 DNA reads TGTGCCAGCAGCCAAAATAGCGGGAAGGACGAGCAGTACTTC.

This clonotype has ten or more counts. The chain joins TRBV20-1 to TRBJ2-3; 8 positions agree with TRBD2. J gave up 6 bases and V 3 bases, and 8 bases lay outside the gene matches. From germline, CDR1 is DFQATT and CDR2 SNEGSKA (reference sequence). The CDR3 contains 14 residues. For the CDR3, the DNA is TGCAGTGCTAGTAGCGGGACTAGTGGTGATACGCAGTATTTT. It translates to CSASSGTSGDTQYF.

Details on this clonotype: A junction boundary mismatches the germline segment, possibly from a read error. The DNA for the CDR3 is TGTGCCAGCTCACCCAGCGGTAGCAATCAGCCCCTGCATTTT. Its protein is CASSPSGSNQPLHF. The gene calls are TRBV18 and TRBJ1-5; D remains ambiguous. The length of the CDR3 is 14 residues. Germline lookup yields CDR1 KGHSH and CDR2 LQKENI.

Ten or more counts support this clonotype. The chain recombines TRBV19 with TRBJ2-7, with 7 nucleotides matching TRBD1. CDR1 and CDR2 from the germline V gene are LNHDA and SQIVND (reference sequence). Trimming cost V 4 bases and J 2 bases; bases outside gene matches: 2. The CDR3 spans 13 residues. As DNA, the CDR3 is TGTGCCAGTAGTAGTGGGACAGCCTACGAGCAGTACTTC. Protein sequence: CASSSGTAYEQYF.

This clonotype was detected many times. The rearrangement links TRBV7-8 to TRBJ2-1; no firm D call. Germline loops: CDR1 SGHVS, CDR2 FQNEAQ. This CDR3 has 14 amino acids. V dropped 5 bases and J dropped 4 bases, with 12 bases sitting between them. The CDR3 sequence: CASSPPTTYNEQFF. CDR3 coding DNA: TGTGCCAGCAGCCCTCCGACCACTTACAATGAGCAGTTCTTC.

This clonotype was found many times. This CDR3 reads CASSLASGDISYNEQFF. Written as DNA, the CDR3 is TGTGCCAGCAGCTTAGCCTCAGGGGATATCTCCTACAATGAGCAGTTCTTC. V usage is TRBV11-3 and J usage is TRBJ2-1; TRBD1 might be the D (6 bases). Trimming removed 1 base from V and 0 bases from J, with 13 bases in between. This CDR3 has 17 amino acids. Per germline, CDR1 SGHNT and CDR2 YENEEA.

On this clonotype itself: A much larger clone is a single base away; this may be a read error. The CDR3 carries no conserved terminal phenylalanine or tryptophan, so it likely arises from a read error. V usage is TRBV18 and J usage is TRBJ1-2; D not resolved. This CDR3 has 13 residues. V gave up 2 bases and J gave up 4 bases, with 8 bases separating them. CDR1 and CDR2 (germline): KGHSH, LQKENI. This CDR3 reads CASSPDQAYGYTV. The CDR3 nucleotides are TGTGCCAGCTCACCAGACCAGGCCTATGGCTACACCGTC.